Each of the 10 T cell receptor beta chains below was sequenced from the same sample in a study of cytomegalovirus exposure and HLA in healthy donors. Clones were sequenced by immunoSEQ multiplex PCR, and TCRdb holds only the in-frame ones, with some missing. The table has over 120,000 clones, 94% seen once. Sequenced: PBMCs. The receptors derive from a man aged 18 to 29 in good health and CMV-seropositive.

The chain couples TRBV29-1 to TRBJ2-2, with a possible D match to TRBD2 (5 bases). V lost 6 bases and J lost 2, with 7 bases in between. Germline V gives CDR1 SQVTM, CDR2 ANQGSEA. The CDR3 consists of 12 residues. In DNA, the CDR3 is TGCAGCGTAGCGGTTAACACCGGGGAGCTGTTTTTT. The encoded protein is CSVAVNTGELFF.

The rearrangement joins TRBV5-6 to TRBJ2-1; possible D gene TRBD2, 6 bases. This CDR3 region has 14 residues. CDR1 SGHDT and CDR2 YYEEEE come from the germline V gene. V was pared by 1 base and J by 8 bases, with 13 bases between. CDR3 in DNA: TGTGCCAGCAGCTTGTTCCCGGGAGCCGATGAGCAGTTCTTC. Its translation is CASSLFPGADEQFF.

This clone was counted a single time. This rearrangement joins TRBV11-2 to TRBJ2-7, with D uncertain. Per the germline V gene, CDR1 is SGHAT and CDR2 is FQNNGV. The V gene lost 1 base and the J gene lost 4 bases, with 8 bases spanning the gap. The length of the CDR3 is 13 residues. CDR3 bases: TGTGCCAGCAGCTTAGGTCGGTTTTACGAGCAGTACTTC. Translated: CASSLGRFYEQYF.

The chain couples TRBV29-1 to TRBJ1-1; D gene unclear. CDR1 and CDR2 (germline): SQVTM, ANQGSEA. The V gene lost 6 bases and the J gene lost 0 bases, with 8 bases spanning the gap. The CDR3 runs 12 residues. CDR3 bases: TGCAGCGTAAGAGGCATGAACACTGAAGCTTTCTTT. Its protein product is CSVRGMNTEAFF. The whole variable domain, remainder taken from reference TRBV29-1 and TRBJ1-1, is SAVISQKPSRDICQRGTSLTIQCQVDSQVTMMFWYRQQPGQSLTLIATANQGSEATYESGFVIDKFPISRPNLTFSTLTVSNMSPEDSSIYLCSVRGMNTEAFFGQGTRLTVV.

This clone turned up a few times. The chain uses TRBV7-2 and TRBJ1-6; D unclear. CDR1 and CDR2 (germline): SGHTA, FQGNSA. Trimming shortened V by 3 bases and J by 5 bases, and 11 bases separated the two germline ends. The length of the CDR3 is 15 residues. CDR3 sequence (DNA): TGTGCCAGCAGCTTGCGGCCGCGGAATAATTCACCCCTCCACTTT. It translates to CASSLRPRNNSPLHF. Supplemented by reference TRBV7-2 and TRBJ1-6, the full variable domain reads GAGVSQSPSNKVTEKGKDVELRCDPISGHTALYWYRQSLGQGLEFLIYFQGNSAPDKSGLPSDRFSAERTGGSVSTLTIQRTQQEDSAVYLCASSLRPRNNSPLHFGNGTRLTVT.

V is TRBV25-1 and J is TRBJ2-7; 7 nucleotides line up with TRBD1. V was clipped by 4 bases and J by 2 bases; unmatched bases: 2. This CDR3 is built from 13 residues. Germline loops: CDR1 MGHDK, CDR2 SYGVNS. CDR3 in amino acids: CASSGGQTYEQYF. The CDR3 DNA is TGTGCCAGCAGTGGGGGACAGACCTACGAGCAGTACTTC.

V is TRBV6-1 and J is TRBJ2-3, with TRBD2 matching over 10 bases. Trimming at V came to 11 bases and at J to 3 bases, leaving 5 bases not matched to a gene. This CDR3 spans 13 amino acids. Germline CDR1 is MNHNS and CDR2 is SASEGT. For the CDR3, the DNA is TGTGCCGGAACTAGCGGGATAACAGATACGCAGTATTTT. Residues: CAGTSGITDTQYF.

This chain connects TRBV5-4 to TRBJ2-1; 10 bases match TRBD1. The CDR3 has 15 residues. Trimming cost V 4 bases and J 4 bases; bases outside gene matches: 5. Germline lookup yields CDR1 SGHNT and CDR2 YYREEE (reference sequence). The CDR3 here is CASSAGQGVYNEQFF. The CDR3 DNA sequence: TGTGCCAGCAGCGCCGGACAGGGGGTATACAATGAGCAGTTCTTC.

The V gene is TRBV4-1, the J gene TRBJ1-1; 9 bases fit TRBD1. The CDR3 runs 15 residues. The V and J ends lost 4 bases and 5 bases, in that order; junction bases with no gene match: 8. Per the germline V gene, CDR1 is MGHRA and CDR2 is YSYEKL. CDR3 nucleotides: TGCGCCAGCAGCCCCCGGGACAGGGTGTATACTGAAGCTTTCTTT. Encoded protein: CASSPRDRVYTEAFF.

The rearrangement uses TRBV4-2 and TRBJ2-3, with 8 bases lining up with TRBD2. Unmatched junction bases numbered 4, after V lost 4 bases and J lost 1 base. This CDR3 has 15 amino acids. From germline, CDR1 is LGHNA and CDR2 YNFKEQ. The chain's CDR3 is CASSPLAGGTDTQYF. For the CDR3, the DNA is TGTGCCAGCAGCCCCCTAGCGGGCGGCACAGATACGCAGTATTTT.